The 16 T cell receptor beta chains reported below all come from one sample, sequenced in a study of T cell clonality in common variable immunodeficiency. Sequenced by immunoSEQ multiplex PCR; TCRdb stores in-frame clones only, minus some. Observed are 50,000 to 60,000 clones, no singletons, with the top ten taking about 1.8%. Sequenced sample: peripheral blood mononuclear cells. These receptors all stem from a person aged 18-70 years in good health.

Ten or more counts support this clone. The read halts 3 residues ahead of the CDR3 end, with the missing end drawn from the germline J gene. The gene calls are TRBV20-1 and TRBJ2-7; TRBD1 agrees at 9 bases. Germline lookup yields CDR1 DFQATT and CDR2 SNEGSKA (reference sequence). The length of the CDR3 is 17 residues. Trimming at V came to 0 bases and at J to 3 bases, leaving 12 bases not matched to a gene. Incomplete CDR3 DNA: TGCAGTGCTAGAGACTTCCTTACAGGGGGCAGCGACTACGAG. Protein sequence: CSARDFLTGGSDYE. The complete CDR3 protein is CSARDFLTGGSDYEQYF.

As regards this clone: Coverage ceases 3 residues before the CDR3 finishes, and the germline J gene fills in the end. The chain links TRBV11-2 to TRBJ2-7; perhaps TRBD1 as D (7 bases). The germline gives CDR1 SGHAT, CDR2 FQNNGV. V shed 2 bases and J shed 5 bases, with 13 bases lying between them. CDR3 size: 14 residues. CDR3 amino acids: CASSLFGRGDEQYF. The sequenced CDR3 bases are TGTGCCAGCAGCTTATTCGGCAGGGGGGACGAG. The full variable domain, with the rest looked up from reference TRBV11-2 and TRBJ2-7, is EAGVAQSPRYKIIEKRQSVAFWCNPISGHATLYWYQQILGQGPKLLIQFQNNGVVDDSQLPKDRFSAERLKGVDSTLKIQPAKLEDSAVYLCASSLFGRGDEQYFGPGTRLTVT.

This clone was counted at least ten times. The sequence runs out 3 residues before the end of the CDR3; the remainder is reconstructed from the germline J gene. J is TRBJ2-3 and V is TRBV13; D is uncertain. V lost 0 bases, J lost 3 bases, and 10 bases lay in between. Germline values: CDR1 PRHDT, CDR2 FYEKMQ (reference sequence). There are 15 residues in the CDR3. The CDR3 sequence is CASSLGVLKTDTQYF. The CDR3 DNA, read in part, is TGTGCCAGCAGCTTAGGCGTACTGAAAACAGATACG. The variable domain in full, with the rest retrieved from reference TRBV13 and TRBJ2-3, is AAGVIQSPRHLIKEKRETATLKCYPIPRHDTVYWYQQGPGQDPQFLISFYEKMQSDKGSIPDRFSAQQFSDYHSELNMSSLELGDSALYFCASSLGVLKTDTQYFGPGTRLTVL.

In this sample, this clone turned up many times. Coverage ceases 3 residues before the CDR3 finishes, and the germline J gene fills in the end. The chain joins TRBV7-9 to TRBJ2-5; 9 bases agree with TRBD2. Trimming at V came to 6 bases and at J to 5 bases, leaving 4 bases not matched to a gene. This CDR3 is 13 amino acids long. Germline CDR1 and CDR2: SEHNR and FQNEAQ (reference sequence). Incomplete CDR3 DNA: TGTGCCAGCAGGGCGCGGGGGGGGGAGACC. This encodes CASRARGGET. The full-length CDR3 reads as CASRARGGETQYF.

The table lists this clone with many counts. CDR3 sequence reads: CASSYLVRDRGTDTEAFF. The DNA read from the CDR3 is TGTGCCAGCAGTTACCTCGTAAGGGACAGGGGAACGGACACTGAA. V is TRBV6-7 and J is TRBJ1-1; 10 bases line up with TRBD1. The read halts 3 residues ahead of the CDR3 end, with the missing end drawn from the germline J gene. TRBV6-7 is annotated as an ORF whose role is uncertain. Unmatched junction bases numbered 12, after V lost 2 bases and J lost 3 bases. The CDR3 totals 18 residues.

The sample holds many counts of this clone. The DNA ends 3 residues before the CDR3 does, and the rest of the CDR3 is filled in from the germline J gene. The V and J genes are TRBV5-1 and TRBJ2-6; D is unclear. V was trimmed by 4 bases and J by 2 bases, leaving 19 bases between them. CDR1 is SGHRS and CDR2 is YFSETQ in the germline V gene. This CDR3 contains 18 residues. The sequenced CDR3 bases are TGCGCCAGCAGCCTTGGGCCAAGGGTAGAAGCTGGGGCCAACGTC. Encoded protein: CASSLGPRVEAGANV. From start to end, the CDR3 is CASSLGPRVEAGANVLTF.

This clone was seen repeatedly, ten times or more. The read stops 3 residues short of the end of the CDR3; the missing end is completed from the germline J gene. The chain employs TRBV19 and TRBJ2-7; D tentatively reads TRBD1 or TRBD2 (5 bases each). The CDR3 runs 15 residues. Germline V gene data show CDR1 as LNHDA and CDR2 as SQIVND (reference sequence). The V end lost 0 bases, the J end lost 1 base, and 10 bases lay between the germline ends. CDR3 DNA, as far as it was read: TGTGCCAGTAGTATAGACAGCGAGGGGTCCTACGAG. Protein: CASSIDSEGSYE. The entire CDR3 sequence reads CASSIDSEGSYEQYF.

This clone occurred many times. The sequence runs out 3 residues before the end of the CDR3; the remainder is reconstructed from the germline J gene. This sequence joins TRBV5-6 and TRBJ2-5; D ambiguous. From germline, CDR1 is SGHDT and CDR2 YYEEEE. This CDR3 comprises 14 residues. Trimming removed 2 bases from V and 4 bases from J, with 12 bases in between. CDR3 DNA, as far as it was read: TGTGCCAGCAGCTTCCCCCCCTCCGTAGAGACC. It is translated as CASSFPPSVET. The entire CDR3 is CASSFPPSVETQYF.

This clone was counted many times. The DNA ends 3 residues before the CDR3 does, and the rest of the CDR3 is filled in from the germline J gene. The chain recombines TRBV7-3 with TRBJ2-5; 7 bases map to TRBD2. Germline-derived CDR1 and CDR2 are SGHTA and FQGTGA. The ends lost 8 bases at V and 5 bases at J; junction bases unmatched: 8. The CDR3 contains 13 residues. The CDR3: CASSRLGGETQYF. The sequenced CDR3 bases are TGTGCCAGCTCGAGACTCGGGGGGGAGACC.

This clone has a count of ten or more. From the germline J gene comes the end of the CDR3, since the read stops 3 residues before it. The chain joins TRBV19 to TRBJ2-2; maybe TRBD1 (6 bases). CDR1 is LNHDA, CDR2 SQIVND, per germline (reference sequence). Trimming removed 10 bases at V and 2 bases at J, with 14 bases between. This CDR3 contains 14 residues. CDR3 protein: CATLTGPNTGELFF. The part of the CDR3 DNA that was read is TGTGCCACCCTGACAGGACCTAACACCGGGGAG.

This clone has ten or more counts. With the read ending 3 residues before the CDR3 end, the germline J gene is used to fill in that end. The chain links TRBV7-8 to TRBJ1-4, with no clear D. Germline CDR1 and CDR2: SGHVS and FQNEAQ. V dropped 5 bases and J dropped 5 bases, with 12 bases sitting between them. The CDR3 is made up of 14 amino acids. The sequenced part of the CDR3 DNA is TGTGCCAGCAGCCGACTATTCTTAAATGAAAAA. This encodes CASSRLFLNEK. The full CDR3 reads CASSRLFLNEKLFF.

This clone has a handful of counts. The read gets to within 3 residues of the CDR3 end, and the germline J gene fills in the rest. The genes are TRBV7-9 and TRBJ1-2, with unresolved D. This CDR3 has 13 residues. Germline assignment: CDR1 SEHNR and CDR2 FQNEAQ (reference sequence). Incomplete CDR3 DNA: TGTGCCAGCAGCACTGATGTTGTAGGGGGC. The encoded protein is CASSTDVVGG. The CDR3, in full, reads CASSTDVVGGYTF.

This clone has at least ten counts. The read stops 3 residues short of the end of the CDR3; the missing end is completed from the germline J gene. The chain is built from TRBV20-1 and TRBJ1-5; 9 bases match TRBD1. CDR3 length: 14 residues. V trimming: 1 base; J trimming: 4 bases; junction bases outside the gene matches: 2. CDR1 DFQATT and CDR2 SNEGSKA come from the germline V gene (reference sequence). The part of the CDR3 DNA that was read is TGCAGTGCTAGAGTGGACAGGGGTAATCAGCCC. Amino acids: CSARVDRGNQP. The whole CDR3 region reads CSARVDRGNQPQHF.

This clone was seen ten or more times. The CDR3 protein is CASSWDRGVDEQYF. The sequenced CDR3 bases are TGTGCCAGCAGCTGGGACAGGGGAGTAGACGAG. V is TRBV5-6 and J is TRBJ2-7; 10 bases agree with TRBD1. The read is 3 residues too short to cover the CDR3 end, so that end is filled in from the germline J gene. The V gene end was trimmed by 3 bases and the J gene end by 5 bases; junction bases not matched to a gene: 5. Germline lookup yields CDR1 SGHDT and CDR2 YYEEEE. The CDR3 covers 14 residues.

This clone was observed many times. Coverage ceases 3 residues before the CDR3 finishes, and the germline J gene fills in the end. The V call is TRBV18, the J call TRBJ2-7; 12 bases are a match to TRBD2. J was trimmed by 2 bases and V by 4 bases; bases with no gene match: 6. The CDR3 runs 16 residues. CDR1 KGHSH and CDR2 LQKENI come from the germline V gene. The sequenced CDR3 bases are TGTGCCAGCTCACGATTGACTAGCGGGAGCACCTACGAG. Amino acid sequence: CASSRLTSGSTYE. The complete CDR3 reads CASSRLTSGSTYEQYF.

This clone showed up just a few times. Its ends do not fully match the called genes, so a read error is possible. Read sequence stops 3 residues before the CDR3 end, and the germline J gene provides the missing end. This chain uses TRBV29-1 with TRBJ1-3; 7 positions match TRBD1. The CDR3 is 16 residues long. Germline CDR1 is SQVTM and CDR2 is ANQGSEA. CDR3 amino acids: CSVPTGFFPSGNTIYF. CDR3 bases read: TGCAGCGTTCCGACAGGGTTTTTTCCCTCTGGAAACACT. The entire variable domain, with the rest obtained from reference TRBV29-1 and TRBJ1-3, is as follows: SAVISQKPSRDICQRGTSLTIQCQVDSQVTMMFWYRQQPGQSLTLIATANQGSEATYESGFVIDKFPISRPNLTFSTLTVSNMSPEDSSIYLCSVPTGFFPSGNTIYFGEGSWLTVV.